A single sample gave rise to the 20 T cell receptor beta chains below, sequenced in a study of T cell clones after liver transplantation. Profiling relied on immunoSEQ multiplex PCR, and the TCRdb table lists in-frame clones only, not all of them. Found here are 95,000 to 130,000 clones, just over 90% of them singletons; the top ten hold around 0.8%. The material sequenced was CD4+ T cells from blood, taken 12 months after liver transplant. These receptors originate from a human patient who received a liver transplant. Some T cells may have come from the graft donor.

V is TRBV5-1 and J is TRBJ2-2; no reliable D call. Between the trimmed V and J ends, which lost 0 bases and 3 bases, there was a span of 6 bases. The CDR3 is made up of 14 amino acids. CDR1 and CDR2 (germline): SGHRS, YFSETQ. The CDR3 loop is CASSLAGDTGELFF. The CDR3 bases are TGCGCCAGCAGCTTGGCCGGCGACACCGGGGAGCTGTTTTTT.

The CDR3 DNA reads TGTGCCAGTATTCAAAGGAGAACGAACACTGAAGCTTTCTTT. This gives the protein CASIQRRTNTEAFF. The gene calls are TRBV19 and TRBJ1-1; no firm D call. This CDR3 spans 14 amino acids. CDR1 is LNHDA, CDR2 SQIVND, per germline (reference sequence). Trimming removed 7 bases at V and 1 base at J, with 13 bases between.

CDR3 residues: CASSERGGRRNTEAFF. In DNA form, the CDR3 reads TGTGCCAGCAGTGAGAGGGGGGGGCGTAGGAACACTGAAGCTTTCTTT. The rearrangement links TRBV6-1 to TRBJ1-1; TRBD1 is a possible D gene (6 bases). This CDR3 region has 16 residues. V lost 3 bases and J lost 1, with 15 bases in between. Germline V CDR1 and CDR2: MNHNS, SASEGT.

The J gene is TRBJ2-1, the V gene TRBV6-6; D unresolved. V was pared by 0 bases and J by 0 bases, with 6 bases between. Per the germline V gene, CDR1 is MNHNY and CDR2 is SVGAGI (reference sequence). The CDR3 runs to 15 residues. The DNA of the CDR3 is TGTGCCAGCAGTTACTCCGGAAGCTCCTACAATGAGCAGTTCTTC. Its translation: CASSYSGSSYNEQFF.

The CDR3 coding sequence is TGTGCCATCAGTGAGTCGGTAGCGAGCACTGAAGCTTTCTTT. It yields the protein CAISESVASTEAFF. The chain has TRBV10-3 and TRBJ1-1; no definite D call. The CDR3 totals 14 residues. Germline V lookup: CDR1 ENHRY, CDR2 SYGVKD. Trimming took off 0 bases at V and 4 bases at J, with 9 bases between the two ends.

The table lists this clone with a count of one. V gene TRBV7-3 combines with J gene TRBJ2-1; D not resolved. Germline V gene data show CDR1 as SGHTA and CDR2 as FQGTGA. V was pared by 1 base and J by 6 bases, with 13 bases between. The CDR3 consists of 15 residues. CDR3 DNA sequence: TGTGCCAGCAGCTTAAGCCCTAGTATCTCCAATGAGCAGTTCTTC. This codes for CASSLSPSISNEQFF.

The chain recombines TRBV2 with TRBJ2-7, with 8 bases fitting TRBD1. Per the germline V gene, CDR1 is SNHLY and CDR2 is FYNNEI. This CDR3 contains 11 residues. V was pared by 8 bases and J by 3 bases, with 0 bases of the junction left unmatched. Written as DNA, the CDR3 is TGTGCCAGCGGACAGGGCTACGAGCAGTACTTC. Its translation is CASGQGYEQYF.

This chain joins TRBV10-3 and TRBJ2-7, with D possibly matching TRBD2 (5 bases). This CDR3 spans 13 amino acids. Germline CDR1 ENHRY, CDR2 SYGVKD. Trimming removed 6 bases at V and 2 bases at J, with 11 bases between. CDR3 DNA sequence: TGTGCCATCAGCGGACTGGGGACCTACGAGCAGTACTTC. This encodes CAISGLGTYEQYF.

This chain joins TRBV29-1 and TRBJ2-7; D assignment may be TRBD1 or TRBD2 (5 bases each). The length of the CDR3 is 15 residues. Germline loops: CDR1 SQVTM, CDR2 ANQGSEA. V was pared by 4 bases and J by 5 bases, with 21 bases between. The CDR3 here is CSVASPGPPGDEQYF. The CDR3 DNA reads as TGCAGCGTTGCGAGCCCGGGGCCCCCCGGGGACGAGCAGTACTTC.

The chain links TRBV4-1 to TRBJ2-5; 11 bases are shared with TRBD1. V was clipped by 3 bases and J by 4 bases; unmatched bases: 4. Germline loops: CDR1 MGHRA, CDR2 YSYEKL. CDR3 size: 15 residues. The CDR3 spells CASSQAGQGGETQYF. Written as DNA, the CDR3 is TGCGCCAGCAGCCAGGCGGGACAGGGGGGAGAGACCCAGTACTTC.

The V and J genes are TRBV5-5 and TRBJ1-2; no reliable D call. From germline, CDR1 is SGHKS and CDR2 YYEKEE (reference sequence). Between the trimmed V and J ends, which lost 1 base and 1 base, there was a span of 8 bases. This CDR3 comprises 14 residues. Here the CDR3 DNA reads TGTGCCAGCAGCTTGCTTGGAGATAACTATGGCTACACCTTC. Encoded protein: CASSLLGDNYGYTF.

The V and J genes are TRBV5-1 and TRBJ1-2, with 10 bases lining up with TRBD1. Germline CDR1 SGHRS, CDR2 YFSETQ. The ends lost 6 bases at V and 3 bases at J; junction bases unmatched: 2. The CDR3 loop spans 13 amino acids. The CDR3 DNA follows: TGCGCCAGCACCGGACAGGGGGACTATGGCTACACCTTC. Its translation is CASTGQGDYGYTF.

The CDR3, as DNA: TGCGCCAGCAGCAGGACAGGCTCTGGAAACACCATATATTTT. The encoded protein is CASSRTGSGNTIYF. This rearrangement joins TRBV5-1 to TRBJ1-3, with 7 bases lining up with TRBD1. This CDR3 region has 14 residues. Germline V gives CDR1 SGHRS, CDR2 YFSETQ. The ends lost 4 bases at V and 0 bases at J; junction bases unmatched: 1.

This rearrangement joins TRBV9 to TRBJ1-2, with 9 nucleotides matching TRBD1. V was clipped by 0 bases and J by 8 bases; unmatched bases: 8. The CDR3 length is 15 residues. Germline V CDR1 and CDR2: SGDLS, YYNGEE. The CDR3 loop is CASSVVGQGTGGYTF. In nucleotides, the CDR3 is TGTGCCAGCAGCGTAGTAGGACAGGGGACCGGCGGCTACACCTTC.

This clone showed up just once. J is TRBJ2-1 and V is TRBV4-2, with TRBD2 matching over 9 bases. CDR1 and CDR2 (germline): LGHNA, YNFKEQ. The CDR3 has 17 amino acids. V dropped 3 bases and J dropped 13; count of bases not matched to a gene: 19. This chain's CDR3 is CASSQRDSGSGREEQFF. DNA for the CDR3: TGTGCCAGCAGCCAGAGAGATAGCGGGAGCGGCCGGGAAGAACAGTTCTTC.

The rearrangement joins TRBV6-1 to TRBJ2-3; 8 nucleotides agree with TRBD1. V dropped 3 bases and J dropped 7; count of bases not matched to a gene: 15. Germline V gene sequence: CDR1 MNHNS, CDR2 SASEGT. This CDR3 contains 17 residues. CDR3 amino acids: CASSDFGRQGKWYTQYF. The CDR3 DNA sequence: TGTGCCAGCAGTGATTTTGGACGACAGGGGAAGTGGTATACGCAGTATTTT.

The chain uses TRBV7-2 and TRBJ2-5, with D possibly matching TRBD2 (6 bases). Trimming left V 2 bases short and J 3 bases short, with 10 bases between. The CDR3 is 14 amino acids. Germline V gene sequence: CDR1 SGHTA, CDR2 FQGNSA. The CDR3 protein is CASSLPGAKETQYF. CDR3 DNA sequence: TGTGCCAGCAGCTTACCGGGAGCTAAAGAGACCCAGTACTTC.

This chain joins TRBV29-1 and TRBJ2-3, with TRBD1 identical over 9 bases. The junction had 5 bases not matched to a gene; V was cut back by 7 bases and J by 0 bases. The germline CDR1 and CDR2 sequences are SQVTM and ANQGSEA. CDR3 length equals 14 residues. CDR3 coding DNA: TGCAGCGCCGGGACAGGGTCTAGCACAGATACGCAGTATTTT. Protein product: CSAGTGSSTDTQYF.

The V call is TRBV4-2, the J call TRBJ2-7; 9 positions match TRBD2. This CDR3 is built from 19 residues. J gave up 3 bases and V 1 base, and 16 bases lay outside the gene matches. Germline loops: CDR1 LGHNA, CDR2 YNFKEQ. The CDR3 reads CASSQGMAAGGQGVYEQYF. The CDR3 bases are TGTGCCAGCAGCCAAGGAATGGCAGCGGGAGGCCAAGGGGTCTACGAGCAGTACTTC.

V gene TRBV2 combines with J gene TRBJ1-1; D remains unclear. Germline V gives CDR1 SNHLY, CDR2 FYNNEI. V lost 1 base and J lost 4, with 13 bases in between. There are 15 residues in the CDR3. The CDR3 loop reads CASSEGRTGPTEAFF. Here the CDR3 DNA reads TGTGCCAGCAGTGAAGGCCGGACCGGTCCCACTGAAGCTTTCTTT. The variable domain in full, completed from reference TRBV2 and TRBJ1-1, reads EPEVTQTPSHQVTQMGQEVILRCVPISNHLYFYWYRQILGQKVEFLVSFYNNEISEKSEIFDDQFSVERPDGSNFTLKIRSTKLEDSAMYFCASSEGRTGPTEAFFGQGTRLTVV.